The 30 T cell receptor beta chains below were found in one sample sequenced in a study of T cell responses to AZD1222 COVID-19 vaccine. Libraries were prepared by immunoSEQ multiplex PCR; TCRdb keeps only in-frame clonotypes and omits some of them. The table includes 130,000 or so clones, about 93% detected once. Sequenced material: peripheral blood, taken 28 days after the second AZD1222 dose. The receptor set was obtained from an adult who received the AZD1222 COVID-19 vaccine.

This chain joins TRBV7-2 and TRBJ1-1, with TRBD1 as a possible D gene (6 bases). The V end lost 2 bases, the J end lost 3 bases, and 10 bases lay between the germline ends. Germline lookup yields CDR1 SGHTA and CDR2 FQGNSA. This CDR3 has 14 amino acids. The CDR3 DNA reads as TGTGCCAGCAGCTTAACAGGGTCTCACACTGAAGCTTTCTTT. Its translation: CASSLTGSHTEAFF.

This clone was seen a single time. The chain employs TRBV6-5 and TRBJ2-2; a possible D gene is TRBD2 (6 bases). V was clipped by 6 bases and J by 1 base, with 9 bases between them. From germline, CDR1 is MNHEY and CDR2 SVGAGI. CDR3 length: 14 residues. CDR3 nucleotides: TGTGCCAGCAGGGCGGGACTGAACACCGGGGAGCTGTTTTTT. Translated, it gives CASRAGLNTGELFF.

V gene TRBV4-3 combines with J gene TRBJ2-5; D not certain. V dropped 10 bases and J dropped 5 bases, with 11 bases sitting between them. CDR1 is LGHNA and CDR2 is YSLEER in the germline V gene. The CDR3 has 11 residues. As DNA, the CDR3 is TGCGCCACCCTCCCCCGGGAGACCCAGTACTTC. Translation: CATLPRETQYF.

A word on this clone: Other DNA sequences from this sample encode an identical CDR3 as well. The chain employs TRBV7-9 and TRBJ1-2, with D possibly matching TRBD1 (5 bases). V lost 1 base and J lost 2, with 5 bases in between. This CDR3 spans 13 amino acids. Germline V gene data show CDR1 as SEHNR and CDR2 as FQNEAQ (reference sequence). The CDR3 DNA is TGTGCCAGCAGCTTAGGGGGGAACTATGGCTACACCTTC. It codes for CASSLGGNYGYTF.

The rearrangement links TRBV7-9 to TRBJ2-1; possibly TRBD1 for D (6 bases). Germline V lookup: CDR1 SEHNR, CDR2 FQNEAQ (reference sequence). The CDR3 extends over 14 amino acids. Trimming took off 10 bases at V and 2 bases at J, with 15 bases between the two ends. The CDR3 DNA reads as TGTGCCACCTCCCTCAGGGGTACCTACAATGAGCAGTTCTTC. Residues: CATSLRGTYNEQFF.

The V gene is TRBV5-1, the J gene TRBJ2-7, with D uncertain. The germline V gene has CDR1 SGHRS and CDR2 YFSETQ. V shed 2 bases and J shed 0 bases, with 6 bases lying between them. This CDR3 has 13 amino acids. In DNA, the CDR3 is TGCGCCAGCAGCTTCGCGAGCTCCTACGAGCAGTACTTC. Translation: CASSFASSYEQYF. Using reference TRBV5-1 and TRBJ2-7 for the parts outside the CDR3, the full variable domain is KAGVTQTPRYLIKTRGQQVTLSCSPISGHRSVSWYQQTPGQGLQFLFEYFSETQRNKGNFPGRFSGRQFSNSRSEMNVSTLELGDSALYLCASSFASSYEQYFGPGTRLTVT.

The chain carries TRBV5-6 and TRBJ2-3; 8 bases are a match to TRBD2. The V and J ends lost 0 bases and 1 base, in that order; junction bases with no gene match: 7. This CDR3 contains 17 residues. Germline assignment: CDR1 SGHDT and CDR2 YYEEEE. The CDR3 coding sequence is TGTGCCAGCAGCTTGGGTGGCGGGAGGCGCGGCACAGATACGCAGTATTTT. Its translation is CASSLGGGRRGTDTQYF.

The chain joins TRBV12-3 or TRBV12-4 to TRBJ2-7; 7 nucleotides line up with TRBD1. The CDR3 extends over 13 amino acids. V was clipped by 6 bases and J by 2 bases; unmatched bases: 4. CDR3 in amino acids: CASSFDRAYEQYF. The CDR3 DNA is TGTGCCAGCAGCTTCGACAGGGCCTACGAGCAGTACTTC.

J is TRBJ1-1 and V is TRBV3-1 (or the pseudogene TRBV3-2); D gene ambiguous. The CDR3 spans 15 residues. Trimming stripped 0 bases from V and 5 bases from J, with 13 bases between. The germline V gene has CDR1 LGHDT and CDR2 YNNKEL (reference sequence). The CDR3 sequence: CASSQDLAGRTEAFF. For the CDR3, the DNA is TGTGCCAGCAGCCAAGATTTGGCCGGGAGGACTGAAGCTTTCTTT.

The chain carries TRBV7-9 and TRBJ2-1; TRBD2 agrees at 9 bases. CDR3 length equals 17 residues. Germline V gene data show CDR1 as SEHNR and CDR2 as FQNEAQ (reference sequence). After removal of 5 bases from V and 9 bases from J, the junction contained 17 bases not matched to a gene. CDR3 DNA sequence: TGTGCCAGCAGCCCCCCCTCGAGGCGCGGGGGGGCCACTGAGCAGTTCTTC. Protein product: CASSPPSRRGGATEQFF.

This clone was observed a few times. The DNA for the CDR3 is TGTGCCAGCAGTTTTCCCCCCGGCAGGGAGGAACAGCCCCAGCATTTT. Its translation: CASSFPPGREEQPQHF. V gene TRBV28 combines with J gene TRBJ1-5; the D gene is possibly TRBD1 (5 bases). The V end lost 3 bases, the J end lost 7 bases, and 19 bases lay between the germline ends. The CDR3 has 16 amino acids. Germline V CDR1 and CDR2: MDHEN, SYDVKM.

As for this clone: The junction shows a germline mismatch at one end, possibly a read error. CDR3 sequence (DNA): TGTGCCAGCAGCTTAGGCCCGACTACGCACTTC. Its protein product is CASSLGPTTHF. The gene calls are TRBV13 and TRBJ2-4; a possible D gene is TRBD2 (5 bases). The CDR3 extends over 11 amino acids. Germline V CDR1 and CDR2: PRHDT, FYEKMQ (reference sequence).

J is TRBJ1-1 and V is TRBV14, with D possibly matching TRBD1 (5 bases). This CDR3 has 13 amino acids. CDR1 and CDR2 (germline): SGHDN, FVKESK. V lost 4 bases and J 11 bases, leaving 17 bases between the germline ends. As DNA, the CDR3 is TGTGCCAGCAGCCTTATAGGGGTGGAGGCGGCTTTCTTT. Translated: CASSLIGVEAAFF.

The chain links TRBV6-5 to TRBJ2-1; TRBD1 matches 12 bases. The V and J ends lost 2 bases and 10 bases, in that order; junction bases with no gene match: 6. The CDR3 has 15 residues. From germline, CDR1 is MNHEY and CDR2 SVGAGI. The CDR3, as DNA: TGTGCCAGCAGTTACCCGGGACAGGGGGCCAGCGAGCAGTTCTTC. This sequence encodes CASSYPGQGASEQFF.

This clone was detected once. This rearrangement joins TRBV5-1 to TRBJ2-5; maybe TRBD2 (5 bases). CDR3 size: 13 residues. The germline gives CDR1 SGHRS, CDR2 YFSETQ. Deletions cut 2 bases from V and 10 bases from J, with 15 bases between. The CDR3 DNA reads as TGCGCCAGCAGCTTCGGACTCGATGGGGACCAGTACTTC. It translates to CASSFGLDGDQYF.

This clone was detected only a few times. V and J are TRBV21-1 and TRBJ1-4; the D call in the table, TRBD1, was not verified against the DNA. TRBV21-1 is deemed a pseudogene. The CDR3 has 13 amino acids. The chain's CDR3 is CASNTGVREKLFF. The CDR3 DNA follows: TGTGCCAGCAATACAGGGGTTCGCGAAAAACTGTTTTTT.

The chain combines TRBV6-2 or TRBV6-3 with TRBJ2-7; D gene uncertain. V lost 6 bases and J lost 3, with 9 bases in between. This CDR3 has 12 residues. Germline V lookup: CDR1 MNHEY, CDR2 SVGEGT. Here the CDR3 DNA reads TGTGCCAGCAGCCACCCGGGCTACGAGCAGTACTTC. Its protein product is CASSHPGYEQYF.

A single count supports this clone. The rearrangement links TRBV9 to TRBJ2-2, with 8 positions matching TRBD2. Germline-derived CDR1 and CDR2 are SGDLS and YYNGEE. The CDR3 is made up of 16 amino acids. The trim removed 0 bases at V and 3 bases at J, leaving 4 bases unmatched. CDR3 loop: CASSVAGGPDTGELFF. For the CDR3, the DNA is TGTGCCAGCAGCGTAGCGGGGGGGCCTGACACCGGGGAGCTGTTTTTT. Drawing the rest from reference TRBV9 and TRBJ2-2, the complete variable domain is DSGVTQTPKHLITATGQRVTLRCSPRSGDLSVYWYQQSLDQGLQFLIQYYNGEERAKGNILERFSAQQFPDLHSELNLSSLELGDSALYFCASSVAGGPDTGELFFGEGSRLTVL.

V gene TRBV5-1 combines with J gene TRBJ2-1; D may match TRBD1 or TRBD2 (5 bases each). The CDR3 totals 16 residues. Germline assignment: CDR1 SGHRS and CDR2 YFSETQ. V was clipped by 3 bases and J by 0 bases, with 13 bases between them. The CDR3 coding sequence is TGCGCCAGCAGCTCTCTAAAGGGGAGCTCCTACAATGAGCAGTTCTTC. It specifies CASSSLKGSSYNEQFF.

This rearrangement joins TRBV7-3 to TRBJ2-1; possible D gene TRBD2, 6 bases. CDR1 and CDR2 (germline): SGHTA, FQGTGA. The germline V and J ends were trimmed by 3 bases and 7 bases, with 16 bases remaining between them. This CDR3 has 15 residues. The CDR3 protein is CASSFDGSPGNEQFF. Written as DNA, the CDR3 is TGTGCCAGCAGCTTTGACGGGAGCCCGGGAAATGAGCAGTTCTTC.

The rearrangement joins TRBV6-2 or TRBV6-3 to TRBJ2-1, with TRBD2 matching 11 bases. Trimming removed 6 bases from V and 2 bases from J; junction bases left unmatched: 6. Germline V gene lookup returns CDR1 MNHEY and CDR2 SVGEGT. The CDR3 is 16 amino acids. The CDR3 loop is CASSQIAGGPYNEQFF. The CDR3, as DNA: TGTGCCAGCAGCCAGATAGCGGGAGGGCCCTACAATGAGCAGTTCTTC.

The genes are TRBV7-9 and TRBJ1-3; perhaps TRBD1 as D (5 bases). The CDR3 consists of 15 residues. CDR1 and CDR2 (germline): SEHNR, FQNEAQ (reference sequence). The ends were cut back, 5 bases at V and 0 bases at J, with 11 bases in the middle. CDR3 loop: CASSPTEVSGNTIYF. In DNA, the CDR3 is TGTGCCAGCAGCCCGACAGAAGTCTCTGGAAACACCATATATTTT.

The sample holds one count of this clone. The rearrangement links TRBV29-1 to TRBJ1-5; D is unresolved. Germline V gene sequence: CDR1 SQVTM, CDR2 ANQGSEA. With 8 bases removed from V and 0 bases from J, the gap between germline ends came to 17 bases. The CDR3 runs 15 residues. CDR3: CSIKTTSDSNQPQHF. The CDR3 coding sequence is TGCAGCATCAAAACAACCTCTGATAGCAATCAGCCCCAGCATTTT.

J is TRBJ2-1 and V is TRBV9; 10 bases fit TRBD2. The V gene end was trimmed by 2 bases and the J gene end by 4 bases; junction bases not matched to a gene: 6. In germline, CDR1 is SGDLS, CDR2 YYNGEE. CDR3 length: 16 amino acids. CDR3 sequence reads: CASSVIAGGPYNEQFF. CDR3 bases: TGTGCCAGCAGCGTTATAGCGGGGGGCCCATACAATGAGCAGTTCTTC. Based on the CDR3 plus reference TRBV9 and TRBJ2-1, the full variable domain is DSGVTQTPKHLITATGQRVTLRCSPRSGDLSVYWYQQSLDQGLQFLIQYYNGEERAKGNILERFSAQQFPDLHSELNLSSLELGDSALYFCASSVIAGGPYNEQFFGPGTRLTVL.

V and J are TRBV29-1 and TRBJ2-1, with D perhaps TRBD2 (6 bases). Trimming removed 2 bases from V and 13 bases from J, with 12 bases in between. Germline V lookup: CDR1 SQVTM, CDR2 ANQGSEA. The CDR3 sequence is 11 residues long. The CDR3 DNA sequence: TGCAGCGTTGAATCATCGGGAGAACAGTTCTTC. It translates to CSVESSGEQFF.

J is TRBJ2-3 and V is TRBV11-2; possible D gene TRBD2, 5 bases. Trimming stripped 1 base from V and 6 bases from J, with 8 bases between. CDR3 size: 13 residues. Germline CDR1 and CDR2: SGHAT and FQNNGV. The CDR3 DNA reads as TGTGCCAGCAGCTTAGCCGTAGCGGATACGCAGTATTTT. It encodes CASSLAVADTQYF.

The sample holds one count of this clone. The chain joins TRBV5-4 to TRBJ2-7, with TRBD2 identical over 7 bases. CDR3 length: 15 residues. The J segment lost 3 bases and the V segment lost 3 bases, leaving 9 bases of the junction unmatched. Germline V gene sequence: CDR1 SGHNT, CDR2 YYREEE (reference sequence). In nucleotides, the CDR3 is TGTGCCAGCAGCTCCCCTAGCGGTCCGGACTACGAGCAGTACTTC. Translating gives CASSSPSGPDYEQYF.

The chain links TRBV10-3 to TRBJ2-2; D gene uncertain. The germline CDR1 and CDR2 sequences are ENHRY and SYGVKD. This CDR3 contains 16 residues. The ends were cut back, 0 bases at V and 0 bases at J, with 8 bases in the middle. The CDR3 is CAISESKSANTGELFF. The CDR3 region has the DNA TGTGCCATCAGTGAGTCGAAGTCGGCGAACACCGGGGAGCTGTTTTTT.

This sequence joins TRBV5-6 and TRBJ2-7; D gene uncertain. Trimming stripped 3 bases from V and 3 bases from J, with 7 bases between. This CDR3 has 12 amino acids. Germline V gene sequence: CDR1 SGHDT, CDR2 YYEEEE. The CDR3 coding sequence is TGTGCCAGCAGCTCCCTCGACTACGAGCAGTACTTC. Translating gives CASSSLDYEQYF.

The chain recombines TRBV6-5 with TRBJ1-1; 9 nucleotides align to TRBD1. CDR1 and CDR2 (germline): MNHEY, SVGAGI. The CDR3 consists of 13 residues. V shed 6 bases, J shed 5 bases, and the junction held 4 bases outside the gene matches. The CDR3 region is CASRTGGRTEAFF. The CDR3 bases are TGTGCCAGCAGAACAGGGGGCAGGACTGAAGCTTTCTTT.